The entry that follows covers one T cell receptor beta chain sequence. The antigen is not known. This entry belongs to a study of T cells in Graves' hyperthyroidism and ophthalmopathy. Study overall: Any treatment followed the collection of peripheral blood at initial diagnosis. Findings and caveats of the study: In blood, most of the thyroid clonotypes expanded above 0.001 were also present.

Graves' hyperthyroidism showing no ophthalmopathy progression within 18 months was considered stable. Newly diagnosed patients aged 18 to 65 had hyperthyroidism of under 2 months' duration. The TCR beta CDR3 regions underwent amplification using RNA transcripts as the source. Using the HTBI primer set, a first-round RT-PCR was run on the TCR CDR3. A single record per CDR3 protein comes from TCRdb applying MiXCR to the multiplex PCR reads. The data hold about 340,000 distinct CDR3 sequences, with around a sixth observed a single time. The TCR sequence derives from a woman between 50 and 59 years old with Graves' hyperthyroidism. Sequencing was done on a sample of blood.

The CDR3 loop is CASSSQLAGGAYEQYF. CDR3 nucleotide sequence: TGCGCCAGCAGCTCCCAACTAGCGGGAGGGGCCTACGAGCAGTACTTC. The chain uses TRBV5-1 and TRBJ2-7, with TRBD2 matching 13 bases. In germline, CDR1 is SGHRS, CDR2 YFSETQ. Germline trimming cut 3 bases from V and 2 bases from J; bases unmatched to any gene: 5. The CDR3 loop spans 16 amino acids.